These 23 T cell receptor beta chains were all obtained from the same sample, sequenced in a study of tumor and adjacent non-tumor tissue in lung cancer. A modified ARM-PCR protocol with three rounds of nested PCR amplified TCRbeta. TCRdb re-analysed the multiplex PCR reads in MiXCR, keeping a single row per CDR3 protein. Here the sample spans fewer than 75,000 distinct CDR3 sequences, around 82% being singletons. No cell sorting was done before RNA was extracted from the tissue. The normal lung tissue was taken more than 3 cm from the tumor edge. Material: distant non-tumor lung tissue. The source is a man between 60 and 75 years old with non-small cell lung cancer.

Points on this clonotype: The CDR3 does not close with the conserved phenylalanine or tryptophan, likely indicating a read error. The rearrangement uses TRBV12-3 or TRBV12-4 and TRBJ2-7; D perhaps matches TRBD2 (5 bases). Deletions cut 10 bases from V and 0 bases from J, with 16 bases between. The CDR3 spans 14 residues. The CDR3 reads CANRFLGSSYEQYI. The DNA of the CDR3 is TGTGCCAACAGATTTCTTGGGAGCTCCTACGAGCAGTACATC.

V gene TRBV6-1 combines with J gene TRBJ2-7; unclear D gene. The CDR3 has 14 amino acids. CDR1 and CDR2 from the germline V gene are MNHNS and SASEGT. V lost 1 base and J lost 2, with 9 bases in between. CDR3: CASSEETRAYEQYF. CDR3 bases: TGTGCCAGCAGTGAAGAGACAAGGGCCTACGAGCAGTACTTC.

As concerns this clonotype: The junction and the germline gene differ at one end; a read error may be behind it. The CDR3 coding sequence is TGCAGCGTCTCCCCCGGACTCAACAATGAAGCTTTCTTT. Translating gives CSVSPGLNNEAFF. The chain joins TRBV29-1 to TRBJ1-1, with D unresolved. The length of the CDR3 is 13 residues. CDR1 and CDR2 from the germline V gene are SQVTM and ANQGSEA. The complete variable domain, with remaining parts taken from reference TRBV29-1 and TRBJ1-1, reads SAVISQKPSRDICQRGTSLTIQCQVDSQVTMMFWYRQQPGQSLTLIATANQGSEATYESGFVIDKFPISRPNLTFSTLTVSNMSPEDSSIYLCSVSPGLNNEAFFGQGTRLTVV.

J is TRBJ1-1 and V is TRBV7-9, with unresolved D. Germline assignment: CDR1 SEHNR and CDR2 FQNEAQ (reference sequence). CDR3 length: 14 amino acids. Trimming stripped 2 bases from V and 9 bases from J, with 16 bases between. The CDR3 here is CASSLIQGGVKAFF. The CDR3 DNA reads as TGTGCCAGCAGCTTAATACAAGGCGGGGTCAAAGCTTTCTTT.

Regarding this clonotype: A much more abundant neighbour one base away suggests this may be a read error. This rearrangement joins TRBV7-9 to TRBJ2-1; D is perhaps TRBD1 (5 bases). Looked up from germline, CDR1 is SEHNR and CDR2 is FQNEAQ (reference sequence). The CDR3 contains 12 residues. DNA for the CDR3: TGTGCCAGCAGATTAGGGGCGGATGAGCAGTTCTTC. This codes for CASRLGADEQFF. Using reference TRBV7-9 and TRBJ2-1 for the parts outside the CDR3, the full variable domain is DTGVSQNPRHKITKRGQNVTFRCDPISEHNRLYWYRQTLGQGPEFLTYFQNEAQLEKSRLLSDRFSAERPKGSFSTLEIQRTEQGDSAMYLCASRLGADEQFFGPGTRLTVL.

Turning to this clonotype: Since no conserved phenylalanine or tryptophan closes the CDR3, a read error is the likely cause. No DNA is shown, since the ends of the CDR3 on it are uncertain; the CDR3 is the one TCRdb lists. The chain recombines TRBV4-1 with TRBJ1-1. Germline lookup yields CDR1 MGHRA and CDR2 YSYEKL. The CDR3 numbers 11 amino acids, ends counted. CDR3 sequence reads: CASSHGSEVFL.

This clonotype was counted a single time. Since no conserved phenylalanine or tryptophan closes the CDR3, a read error is the likely cause. The chain uses TRBV28 and TRBJ2-1, with 7 bases that match TRBD2. There are 14 residues in the CDR3. The germline V gene has CDR1 MDHEN and CDR2 SYDVKM. CDR3 sequence (DNA): TGTACCAGCAGTCCTAGCGGTGCCTACATTGAGCAGTTCGTC. Protein sequence: CTSSPSGAYIEQFV.

Turning to this clonotype: Sequence at one end of the junction differs from germline and may be a read error. The chain joins TRBV11-2 to TRBJ2-5; weak D call: TRBD2 (6 bases). Germline CDR1 SGHAT, CDR2 FQNNGV. The length of the CDR3 is 14 residues. In DNA, the CDR3 is TGTGCCAGCAGCTTACTCCTGGGGGAGGAGACCCAATACTTC. Its translation: CASSLLLGEETQYF.

This sequence joins TRBV4-2 and TRBJ2-2; D gene unclear. The CDR3 length is 14 residues. With 7 bases removed from V and 9 bases from J, the gap between germline ends came to 18 bases. Germline CDR1 and CDR2: LGHNA and YNFKEQ. CDR3 protein: CASNQTNFAWELFF. CDR3 in DNA: TGTGCCAGCAACCAGACCAACTTTGCCTGGGAGCTGTTTTTT.

Concerning this clonotype itself: The junction and the germline gene differ at one end; a read error may be behind it. V and J are TRBV18 and TRBJ1-1; D may be TRBD1 (5 bases). The germline gives CDR1 KGHSH, CDR2 LQKENI. The CDR3 loop spans 14 amino acids. The DNA for the CDR3 is TGTGCCAGGTCACCCGGAGGGGCAAGAACTGAAGCTTTCTTT. Its translation is CARSPGGARTEAFF.

Regarding this clonotype: One junction end disagrees with the germline gene, perhaps due to a read error. V gene TRBV5-4 combines with J gene TRBJ2-3; TRBD2 agrees at 8 bases. CDR3 length: 16 residues. The V gene's germline CDR1 is SGHNT and CDR2 YYREEE (reference sequence). Here the CDR3 DNA reads TGTGCCAGCAGCCCTATCGAGCGGGAGCGGAGAGATACGCAGTGTTTT. Translation gives CASSPIERERRDTQCF. The variable domain in full, completed from reference TRBV5-4 and TRBJ2-3, reads ETGVTQSPTHLIKTRGQQVTLRCSSQSGHNTVSWYQQALGQGPQFIFQYYREEENGRGNFPPRFSGLQFPNYSSELNVNALELDDSALYLCASSPIERERRDTQCFGPGTRLTVL.

Here the CDR3 DNA reads TGTGTCATCAGTTTCAGGGCGGGACTAGCAGAATACAATGAGCAGTTCTTC. It encodes CVISFRAGLAEYNEQFF. The chain links TRBV28 to TRBJ2-1; 9 nucleotides align to TRBD2. The CDR3 contains 17 residues. The germline V gene has CDR1 MDHEN and CDR2 SYDVKM. The full variable domain, rest sourced from reference TRBV28 and TRBJ2-1, is DVKVTQSSRYLVKRTGEKVFLECVQDMDHENMFWYRQDPGLGLRLIYFSYDVKMKEKGDIPEGYSVSREKKERFSLILESASTNQTSMYLCVISFRAGLAEYNEQFFGPGTRLTVL.

As regards this clonotype: An end of the junction differs from the germline gene, which may be a read error. The rearrangement joins TRBV11-1 to TRBJ2-1; maybe TRBD2 (5 bases). Germline V lookup: CDR1 SGHAT, CDR2 FQDESV (reference sequence). The CDR3 is 15 residues long. The CDR3 coding sequence is TGTGCCAGCAGCCACAGCGGTAGCTCCTTAAATGAGCAGTTCTTT. Translation: CASSHSGSSLNEQFF.

With respect to this clonotype: The junction and the germline gene differ at one end; a read error may be behind it. V and J are TRBV28 and TRBJ2-7; 9 positions agree with TRBD1. Germline V gene lookup returns CDR1 MDHEN and CDR2 SYDVKM. The CDR3 contains 17 residues. CDR3 sequence: CASSPLTAGTGTYEQYF. In DNA, the CDR3 is TGTGCCAGCAGTCCCCTTACAGCCGGGACAGGGACCTACGAACAGTACTTC.

Of note for this clonotype: The germline gene is not matched at one end of the junction; a read error may be the cause. The chain uses TRBV28 and TRBJ2-7; 8 bases are shared with TRBD2. CDR3 length equals 15 residues. Germline lookup yields CDR1 MDHEN and CDR2 SYDVKM. The CDR3 is CASSFLTSAAYEQNF. CDR3 bases: TGTGCCAGCAGTTTTCTGACTAGCGCCGCGTACGAGCAGAACTTC.

Details on this clonotype: One junction end does not reproduce the germline sequence, and a read error may be involved. The chain's CDR3 is CSIEEARGIYEQYF. Here the CDR3 DNA reads TGCAGCATTGAGGAAGCTAGAGGGATCTACGAGCAGTACTTC. The rearrangement joins TRBV29-1 to TRBJ2-7, with D tentatively TRBD2 (5 bases). Germline V lookup: CDR1 SQVTM, CDR2 ANQGSEA. The CDR3 is 14 amino acids.

The chain recombines TRBV12-5 with TRBJ2-6; D ambiguous. Germline assignment: CDR1 LGHNT and CDR2 FRNRAP. CDR3 length: 11 amino acids. The V gene lost 8 bases and the J gene lost 5 bases, with 4 bases spanning the gap. The CDR3 spells CASRRANVLTF. The CDR3 nucleotides read TGTGCTAGTCGGAGGGCCAACGTCCTGACTTTC.

Many counts were recorded for this clonotype. The chain employs TRBV5-4 and TRBJ1-1; D is uncertain. The CDR3 contains 13 residues. V was shortened by 4 bases and J by 6 bases, with 13 bases between the two germline ends. The V gene's germline CDR1 is SGHNT and CDR2 YYREEE (reference sequence). CDR3 in DNA: TGTGCCAGCAGCAACGGGATCCTGTCTGAAGCTTTCTTT. It is translated as CASSNGILSEAFF.

This clonotype has a count of ten or more. The chain joins TRBV20-1 to TRBJ2-5; TRBD2 matches 8 bases. Trimming at V came to 0 bases and at J to 1 base, leaving 4 bases not matched to a gene. The germline gives CDR1 DFQATT, CDR2 SNEGSKA (reference sequence). The CDR3 has 15 amino acids. The CDR3 loop reads CSARDPGTSQETQYF. The CDR3 DNA is TGCAGTGCTAGAGACCCCGGGACTAGCCAAGAGACCCAGTACTTC.

As concerns this clonotype: A read error may account for a junction end that differs from germline. This sequence joins TRBV20-1 and TRBJ1-1; D gene uncertain. The CDR3 has 14 residues. Germline CDR1 DFQATT, CDR2 SNEGSKA (reference sequence). The CDR3 reads CSARDGQGTAEAFF. The CDR3 DNA reads TGTAGTGCTAGAGACGGGCAAGGCACAGCTGAAGCTTTCTTT.

The V call is TRBV2, the J call TRBJ1-2; D is uncertain. The CDR3 has 15 amino acids. Trimming removed 11 bases at V and 3 bases at J, with 22 bases between. Germline V gene lookup returns CDR1 SNHLY and CDR2 FYNNEI. CDR3 in amino acids: CAGVATWVSDYGYTF. CDR3 sequence (DNA): TGTGCCGGCGTAGCCACTTGGGTCTCCGACTATGGCTACACCTTC.

A word on this clonotype: One junction end does not reproduce the germline sequence, and a read error may be involved. V usage is TRBV4-2 and J usage is TRBJ2-3; 10 bases are a match to TRBD2. Germline V gene lookup returns CDR1 LGHNA and CDR2 YNFKEQ. CDR3 length equals 16 residues. In DNA form, the CDR3 reads TGTTCCAGCAGTCAAGGCCCTAGCGGGAGTGGGGATACACAGTATTTT. Translated, it gives CSSSQGPSGSGDTQYF.

The V and J genes are TRBV6-5 and TRBJ2-7; maybe TRBD2 (5 bases). Trimming cost V 6 bases and J 2 bases, with 23 bases left between them. Germline V gene lookup returns CDR1 MNHEY and CDR2 SVGAGI. The CDR3 has 17 amino acids. CDR3 amino acids: CASSNRDMDTPTYEQYF. The CDR3, as DNA: TGTGCCAGCAGCAACCGGGATATGGATACACCTACCTACGAGCAGTACTTC.